This entry is about one T cell receptor beta chain. This clone appeared a single time. The target of this receptor is not known. No much larger clone exists at a distance of one base, and base qualities are not known. The immunoSEQ Assay, a bias-controlled multiplex PCR, was used to amplify TCRbeta CDR3 regions from genomic DNA. The authors' pipeline ran thus. The number of nucleated cells in each sample was estimated by amplification of reference gene primers within the assay. Sequence reads were collapsed and filtered to measure the absolute abundance of every unique TCRbeta CDR3 rearrangement. Productive Simpson clonality was computed per sample as the square root of Simpson's diversity index over productive rearrangements. In its TCRdb copy, this immuneACCESS table keeps in-frame sequences only and misses some clones. Where compared with another copy, unresolved V genes explain less than half of these, and the others have no known cause. From that table come the V and J calls and clone size; the DNA was used to work out D and trimming. In all, the sample holds tens of thousands of clones, and over 75% of those were seen once. The ten largest account for approximately 3% of the sample.

The collaborating institutions used their own protocols to collect whole blood in K2EDTA tubes. Collaborator samples were shipped for TCRbeta analysis as frozen whole blood, isolated PBMCs, or DNA extracted from either sample type. Here V drops 0 bases and J drops 5 bases, and the junction holds 0 bases not matched to any gene. There are 14 amino acids in the CDR3, from cysteine to phenylalanine inclusive. Only the CDR3 part of the read is kept: 42 bases, read in frame from the first base. The germline V gene provides CDR1 SGDLS and CDR2 YYNGEE. The source of the sample is a study of blood T cell repertoires in COVID-19 (dated by TCRdb to 2020 to 2022). Study-wide context: Collaborator samples came from the United States, Italy and Spain and covered acute and convalescent phases of COVID-19. The material from the prospective study consisted of cDNA or gDNA derived from T cells, B-cell-depleted T cells, or PBMCs. Where available, HLA class I and class II types were taken from metadata supplied by the sample provider and were not determined by assay-based typing. The samples were drawn from two sources: the first 160 participants of the ongoing ImmuneRACE study, and 1,200 or so subjects contributed by 6 global collaborators. Nearly every sample came with metadata listing a de-identified subject ID, COVID-19 status, age in years and sex. The repertoires were made available in a free public database intended to serve as a resource for research on the immune response to SARS-CoV-2. Deeply sampled blood TCRbeta repertoires from subjects exposed to, actively infected with, or recovered from COVID-19 were included in the dataset.

The paper as a whole reports these results and caveats: The quantity of clinical and demographic metadata differed by source and by participant and was supplied without curation.

The TCR was taken from a man aged 45-60 years with active COVID-19. The specimen was peripheral blood. Recombination joined TRBV9 with TRBJ1-4; TRBD1 agrees with 8 junctional bases. The CDR3 region reads CASSVGQGNEKLFF. In nucleotide form, the sequence is TGTGCCAGCAGCGTAGGACAGGGGAATGAAAAACTGTTTTTT.